The rows below give T cell receptor beta chains drawn from one sample of a study of blood T cells in healthy people across ages. In TCRdb, the 5' RACE reads were re-called with MiXCR into one record per CDR3 protein. The repertoire holds 850,000 to 1,000,000 distinct CDR3 sequences, with around 49% as singletons. Sequenced material: blood. The receptors come from a man under 40 in good health. Both conserved end residues are part of each CDR3. Fields, in order: D gene, V gene, J gene, clone size, CDR3 protein, CDR3 DNA. A D gene is named only where the DNA matches it firmly. Clone size is not always given. Where it is, it says once, few, many or a class for expanded clones.

D gene: -; V gene: TRBV7-9; J gene: TRBJ2-1; clone size: -; CDR3 protein: CASSRTEVNEQFF; CDR3 DNA: TGTGCCAGCAGTCGGACAGAAGTCAATGAGCAGTTCTTC
D gene: -; V gene: TRBV4-1; J gene: TRBJ1-5; clone size: few; CDR3 protein: CASSQDTAQPQHF; CDR3 DNA: TGCGCCAGCAGCCAAGATACGGCTCAGCCCCAGCATTTT
D gene: TRBD1; V gene: TRBV10-3; J gene: TRBJ2-3; clone size: -; CDR3 protein: CAIRRTGNTDTQYF; CDR3 DNA: TGTGCCATCAGGCGGACAGGGAACACAGATACGCAGTATTTT
D gene: TRBD1; V gene: TRBV5-1; J gene: TRBJ2-5; clone size: -; CDR3 protein: CASSPRTGVGEQYF; CDR3 DNA: TGCGCCAGCAGCCCCCGGACAGGGGTTGGGGAGCAGTACTTC
D gene: -; V gene: TRBV27; J gene: TRBJ1-1; clone size: few; CDR3 protein: CASSLNSLVNTEAFF; CDR3 DNA: TGTGCCAGCAGTTTAAACAGCTTAGTGAACACTGAAGCTTTCTTT
D gene: TRBD1; V gene: TRBV28; J gene: TRBJ1-2; clone size: once; CDR3 protein: CASQPPGGNYGYTF; CDR3 DNA: TGTGCCAGCCAGCCCCCAGGGGGCAACTATGGCTACACCTTC
D gene: -; V gene: TRBV5-6; J gene: TRBJ2-1; clone size: few; CDR3 protein: CASIRAVSYNEQFF; CDR3 DNA: TGTGCCAGCATCCGGGCTGTATCCTACAATGAGCAGTTCTTC
D gene: -; V gene: TRBV6-2/TRBV6-3; J gene: TRBJ1-5; clone size: -; CDR3 protein: CASTLQGSSNQPQHF; CDR3 DNA: TGTGCCAGCACTCTACAGGGTAGTAGCAATCAGCCCCAGCATTTT
D gene: -; V gene: TRBV4-2; J gene: TRBJ1-4; clone size: -; CDR3 protein: CASSHATGATNEKLFF; CDR3 DNA: TGTGCCAGCAGCCATGCTACAGGCGCAACTAATGAAAAACTGTTTTTT
D gene: TRBD1; V gene: TRBV12-3/TRBV12-4; J gene: TRBJ1-6; clone size: -; CDR3 protein: CASSSSGGLSYNSPLHF; CDR3 DNA: TGTGCCAGCAGCTCATCAGGGGGCCTTTCCTATAATTCACCCCTCCACTTT
D gene: -; V gene: TRBV7-2; J gene: TRBJ2-7; clone size: few; CDR3 protein: CASSLDSSSNEQYF; CDR3 DNA: TGTGCCAGCAGCTTAGATAGTAGCTCCAACGAGCAGTACTTC
D gene: TRBD1; V gene: TRBV6-2/TRBV6-3; J gene: TRBJ1-2; clone size: -; CDR3 protein: CASSYARDSQLDGYTF; CDR3 DNA: TGTGCCAGCAGTTACGCCCGGGACAGCCAACTAGATGGCTACACCTTC
D gene: -; V gene: TRBV9; J gene: TRBJ2-2; clone size: few; CDR3 protein: CASSVVAGELFF; CDR3 DNA: TGTGCCAGCAGCGTAGTAGCCGGGGAGCTGTTTTTT
D gene: -; V gene: TRBV29-1; J gene: TRBJ1-2; clone size: few; CDR3 protein: CSGVFSYGYTF; CDR3 DNA: TGCTCCGGGGTATTTTCGTATGGCTACACCTTC
D gene: -; V gene: TRBV20-1; J gene: TRBJ2-4; clone size: -; CDR3 protein: CSAGNAGEVKNIQYF; CDR3 DNA: TGCAGTGCTGGAAATGCAGGGGAGGTCAAAAACATTCAGTACTTC
D gene: -; V gene: TRBV20-1; J gene: TRBJ1-2; clone size: -; CDR3 protein: CSALYGYTF; CDR3 DNA: TGCAGTGCTTTGTATGGCTACACCTTC
D gene: TRBD1; V gene: TRBV29-1; J gene: TRBJ2-5; clone size: -; CDR3 protein: CSVVGQRRETQYF; CDR3 DNA: TGCAGCGTCGTGGGACAGCGGAGGGAGACCCAGTACTTC
D gene: TRBD2; V gene: TRBV12-3/TRBV12-4; J gene: TRBJ2-1; clone size: -; CDR3 protein: CASMRGGRLDEQFF; CDR3 DNA: TGTGCCAGCATGAGGGGAGGGAGGTTGGATGAGCAGTTCTTC
D gene: -; V gene: TRBV2; J gene: TRBJ2-1; clone size: -; CDR3 protein: CASSLAGSSDEQFF; CDR3 DNA: TGTGCCAGCAGTCTCGCCGGGAGCAGTGATGAGCAGTTCTTC